This passage covers 20 T cell receptor beta chains from one sample sequenced in a study of T-cell memory formation after mild COVID-19 (dated by TCRdb to the early 2020s). Library preparation employed 5' RACE. Instrument used: Illumina NovaSeq 6000. TCRdb ran its own pipeline on the public reads, namely fastp trimming at Q25 and MiXCR clone calling, and kept in-frame beta chains. A single entry per CDR3 protein holds the most common genes and DNA from its merged rows. The sample table records under 550,000 distinct CDR3 sequences; about 20% of these occur just once. Around a fifth of the sample is taken by the ten largest. The sample taken for sequencing was PBMCs or a T cell subset sorted from them (not recorded which). All receptors come from a man aged 18-30 years who had mild COVID-19 (a few samples of this study predate the infection). The sample titles of this study are shuffled in the database, so cell type and time point are left out; the donor was told from shared clones.

The V call is TRBV13, the J call TRBJ2-7, with D possibly being TRBD1 (5 bases). The CDR3 is 15 residues long. The V gene's germline CDR1 is PRHDT and CDR2 FYEKMQ (reference sequence). V was trimmed by 5 bases and J by 3 bases, leaving 17 bases between them. CDR3 sequence: CASSPDPDKGYEQYF. CDR3 nucleotide sequence: TGTGCCAGCAGCCCGGACCCGGACAAAGGCTACGAGCAGTACTTC.

This clonotype was counted between two and nine times. The CDR3 spells CASSPWTYTGELFF. In DNA form, the CDR3 reads TGTGCCAGCAGCCCGTGGACTTACACCGGGGAGCTGTTTTTT. J is TRBJ2-2 and V is TRBV7-9, with D possibly matching TRBD2 (5 bases). The CDR3 contains 14 residues. V lost 5 bases, J lost 3 bases, and 10 bases lay in between. The V gene's germline CDR1 is SEHNR and CDR2 FQNEAQ (reference sequence).

This clonotype occurred a few times. The gene calls are TRBV7-2 and TRBJ1-2; D uncertain. The CDR3 runs 13 residues. Trimming removed 0 bases from V and 6 bases from J, with 8 bases in between. Germline values: CDR1 SGHTA, CDR2 FQGNSA. CDR3 loop: CASSLAEQNGYTF. The CDR3 nucleotides read TGTGCCAGCAGCTTAGCGGAGCAGAATGGCTACACCTTC.

This clonotype came up a few times. The V gene is TRBV12-3 or TRBV12-4, the J gene TRBJ2-1, with a weak D call TRBD2 (6 bases). V lost 7 bases to trimming and J lost 2 bases, with 18 bases between them. The CDR3 runs to 16 residues. The CDR3 region has the DNA TGTGCCAGCACCTTAGCGGACCATCCAACCTACAATGAGCAGTTCTTC. Translated, it gives CASTLADHPTYNEQFF.

This clonotype was counted between two and nine times. V and J are TRBV20-1 and TRBJ2-7, with a tentative D call TRBD1 (5 bases). Trimming left V 0 bases short and J 4 bases short, with 7 bases between. CDR1 is DFQATT, CDR2 SNEGSKA, per germline (reference sequence). The CDR3 sequence is 12 residues long. The chain's CDR3 is CSARDQGYEQYF. The DNA for the CDR3 is TGCAGTGCTAGAGATCAGGGTTACGAGCAGTACTTC.

The J gene is TRBJ2-1, the V gene TRBV5-1; TRBD2 agrees at 7 bases. Trimming cost V 3 bases and J 9 bases; bases outside gene matches: 3. The germline V gene has CDR1 SGHRS and CDR2 YFSETQ. This CDR3 spans 12 amino acids. The CDR3 DNA follows: TGCGCCAGCAGCTGGGGAGGGAGTGAGCAGTTCTTC. This encodes CASSWGGSEQFF.

The CDR3 loop reads CSAMIGTGPRETQYF. CDR3 nucleotides: TGCAGTGCTATGATTGGGACAGGACCCCGGGAGACCCAGTACTTC. The rearrangement joins TRBV20-1 to TRBJ2-5; TRBD1 matches at 8 bases. The V gene's germline CDR1 is DFQATT and CDR2 SNEGSKA (reference sequence). With 4 bases clipped from V and 5 bases from J, the junction kept 12 bases outside the gene matches. The CDR3 extends over 15 amino acids.

The table lists this clonotype with a few counts. The V call is TRBV4-2, the J call TRBJ2-1; D is possibly TRBD2 (7 bases). CDR3 size: 15 residues. V lost 0 bases and J lost 7, with 13 bases in between. Germline-derived CDR1 and CDR2 are LGHNA and YNFKEQ. The chain's CDR3 is CASSQDRGALNEQFF. Written as DNA, the CDR3 is TGTGCCAGCAGCCAAGATCGGGGGGCGCTGAATGAGCAGTTCTTC.

This clonotype was seen ten or more times. The V gene is TRBV7-9, the J gene TRBJ2-2; unclear D gene. Germline CDR1 SEHNR, CDR2 FQNEAQ (reference sequence). Trimming cost V 5 bases and J 5 bases, with 9 bases left between them. The CDR3 covers 13 residues. DNA of the CDR3: TGTGCCAGCAGCCGGTGGGGTACCGGGGAGCTGTTTTTT. Amino acid sequence: CASSRWGTGELFF.

Concerning this clonotype: A much larger clone lies a single base off, so this may be a read error. CDR3 region: CASSSVATTEAFF. The CDR3 nucleotides are TGCGCCAGCAGCTCGGTGGCCACCACTGAAGCTTTCTTT. The V and J genes are TRBV5-1 and TRBJ1-1; D unclear. The V and J ends lost 3 bases and 4 bases respectively, with 10 bases between them. Germline-derived CDR1 and CDR2 are SGHRS and YFSETQ. The CDR3 contains 13 residues.

The table lists this clonotype with a few counts. In DNA form, the CDR3 reads TGTGCCAGCAGCTTAGTCCGTCGGACACCTGAGCAGTACTTC. Translation: CASSLVRRTPEQYF. This chain links TRBV11-2 with TRBJ2-7; D is perhaps TRBD1 (5 bases). The CDR3 sequence is 14 residues long. Germline V gene data show CDR1 as SGHAT and CDR2 as FQNNGV. V shed 1 base and J shed 7 bases, with 14 bases lying between them.

V gene TRBV5-1 combines with J gene TRBJ1-2, with 10 bases lining up with TRBD1. The length of the CDR3 is 15 residues. CDR1 and CDR2 (germline): SGHRS, YFSETQ. Losses at the gene ends were 3 bases for V and 2 bases for J; bases not matched to a gene: 4. CDR3 sequence reads: CASSWETGGNYGYTF. For the CDR3, the DNA is TGCGCCAGCAGCTGGGAGACAGGGGGCAACTATGGCTACACCTTC.

This clonotype has a count of ten or more. J is TRBJ2-1 and V is TRBV6-2 or TRBV6-3, with 11 bases fitting TRBD2. Germline CDR1 reads MNHEY; CDR2 reads SVGEGT. The CDR3 loop spans 15 amino acids. V lost 6 bases to trimming and J lost 4 bases; unmatched junction nucleotides: 5. CDR3 nucleotides: TGTGCCAGCAGCCAGCTAGCGGGGGGTTACAATGAGCAGTTCTTC. This codes for CASSQLAGGYNEQFF.

This clonotype was detected many times. The chain carries TRBV4-1 and TRBJ1-5; D is possibly TRBD1 (5 bases). CDR1 MGHRA and CDR2 YSYEKL come from the germline V gene. The CDR3 covers 16 residues. Trimming shortened V by 2 bases and J by 7 bases, and 18 bases separated the two germline ends. CDR3 loop: CASSQLWGEGGQPQHF. DNA of the CDR3: TGCGCCAGCAGCCAACTCTGGGGGGAAGGTGGGCAGCCCCAGCATTTT.

J is TRBJ1-2 and V is TRBV6-5; 7 bases match TRBD1. CDR3 length equals 15 residues. J was trimmed by 0 bases and V by 4 bases; bases with no gene match: 5. From germline, CDR1 is MNHEY and CDR2 SVGAGI. CDR3 in amino acids: CASSSVQGSNYGYTF. The CDR3 DNA reads TGTGCCAGCAGTTCGGTACAGGGGTCTAACTATGGCTACACCTTC.

The rearrangement joins TRBV9 to TRBJ2-3; 7 bases map to TRBD2. Unmatched junction bases numbered 7, after V lost 0 bases and J lost 0 bases. The CDR3 contains 17 residues. The germline V gene encodes CDR1 SGDLS and CDR2 YYNGEE. CDR3 in amino acids: CASSVAGGSASTDTQYF. Written as DNA, the CDR3 is TGTGCCAGCAGCGTAGCCGGGGGGTCTGCTAGCACAGATACGCAGTATTTT.

This chain connects TRBV20-1 to TRBJ1-4; a weak D match, TRBD1 (6 bases). The germline V gene encodes CDR1 DFQATT and CDR2 SNEGSKA (reference sequence). The CDR3 consists of 15 residues. The germline V and J ends were trimmed by 6 bases and 8 bases, with 22 bases remaining between them. The CDR3 coding sequence is TGCAGTGCGTACAACAATCGGGGGCGAGGAGAAAAACTGTTTTTT. It is translated as CSAYNNRGRGEKLFF.

This clonotype turned up a few times. The V and J genes are TRBV6-2 or TRBV6-3 and TRBJ2-5, with D maybe TRBD2 (5 bases). The V and J ends lost 5 bases and 8 bases respectively, with 12 bases between them. Looked up from germline, CDR1 is MNHEY and CDR2 is SVGEGT. The CDR3 has 12 residues. The CDR3 DNA follows: TGTGCCAGCAGTCCCGGGATTGAAACCCAGTACTTC. Encoded protein: CASSPGIETQYF.

The chain couples TRBV12-3 or TRBV12-4 to TRBJ1-1; tentatively, D is TRBD1 (5 bases). The CDR3 runs to 16 residues. Trimming pared 5 bases from V and 0 bases from J, leaving 16 bases between. CDR3 amino acids: CASSRREGVMNTEAFF. The CDR3 coding sequence is TGTGCCAGCAGTCGGCGGGAAGGGGTTATGAACACTGAAGCTTTCTTT.

This clonotype has only a few counts. V and J are TRBV6-5 and TRBJ1-2; tentative D call: TRBD1 (6 bases). Per the germline V gene, CDR1 is MNHEY and CDR2 is SVGAGI. CDR3 length: 16 amino acids. The V and J ends lost 2 bases and 2 bases respectively, with 15 bases between them. The CDR3 loop reads CASSYVRGGANYGYTF. The CDR3 bases are TGTGCCAGCAGTTACGTCCGAGGGGGTGCAAACTATGGCTACACCTTC.